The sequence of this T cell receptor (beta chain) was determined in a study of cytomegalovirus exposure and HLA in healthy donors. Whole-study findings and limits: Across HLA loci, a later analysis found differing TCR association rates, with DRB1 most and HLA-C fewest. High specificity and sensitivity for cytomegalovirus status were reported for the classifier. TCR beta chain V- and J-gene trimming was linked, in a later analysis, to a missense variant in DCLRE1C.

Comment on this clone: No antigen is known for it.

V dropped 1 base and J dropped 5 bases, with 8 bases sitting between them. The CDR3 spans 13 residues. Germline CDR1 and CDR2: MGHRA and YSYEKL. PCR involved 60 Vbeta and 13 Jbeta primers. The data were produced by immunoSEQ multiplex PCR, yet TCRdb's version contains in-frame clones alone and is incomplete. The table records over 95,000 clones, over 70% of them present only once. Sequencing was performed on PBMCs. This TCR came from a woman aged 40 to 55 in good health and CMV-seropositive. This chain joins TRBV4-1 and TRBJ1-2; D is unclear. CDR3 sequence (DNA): TGCGCCAGCAGCCAAGGATCGCGTTATGGCTACACCTTC. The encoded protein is CASSQGSRYGYTF.